The 12 T cell receptor beta chains reported below all come from one sample, sequenced in a study of beta chain features in type 1 diabetes. Findings and caveats of the study: Moderate yet significant TCRB CDR3 shortening was seen in Type 1 diabetes patients in all four CD4+ subsets.

These receptors' targets are unknown. The entirety of the isolated RNA underwent reverse transcription, so expressed TCRB transcripts were sequenced. The table came from immunoSEQ multiplex PCR; TCRdb's copy has only in-frame clones and leaves some out. This table has 600,000 to 700,000 clones, 9.5% to 15% appearing once. The sequenced material came from naive CD4+ T cells from blood. The source of these receptors is a man aged 25-45 years with type 1 diabetes.

V gene TRBV12-5 combines with J gene TRBJ2-3; either TRBD1 or TRBD2 may fit D (5 bases each). Trimming removed 4 bases at V and 2 bases at J, with 13 bases between. This CDR3 is built from 15 residues. Germline V gives CDR1 LGHNT, CDR2 FRNRAP. CDR3 protein: CASGWGRTNTDTQYF. The CDR3 bases are TGTGCTAGTGGTTGGGGACGGACGAACACAGATACGCAGTATTTT.

The table lists this clone with a few counts. The V gene is TRBV29-1, the J gene TRBJ2-1; D is ambiguous. Between the trimmed V and J ends, which lost 7 bases and 0 bases, there was a span of 13 bases. The CDR3 has 14 amino acids. Germline loops: CDR1 SQVTM, CDR2 ANQGSEA. The CDR3: CSAGRLSSYNEQFF. The CDR3 nucleotides are TGCAGCGCGGGCCGACTGAGCTCCTACAATGAGCAGTTCTTC.

The rearrangement joins TRBV7-9 to TRBJ2-1; D unclear. This CDR3 spans 14 amino acids. Per germline, CDR1 SEHNR and CDR2 FQNEAQ (reference sequence). V was cut by 8 bases and J by 6 bases, with 17 bases left in between. Written as DNA, the CDR3 is TGTGCCAGCCTCTCTCAGCTTGCGGCCAATGAGCAGTTCTTC. This encodes CASLSQLAANEQFF. The full variable domain, with the rest looked up from reference TRBV7-9 and TRBJ2-1, is DTGVSQNPRHKITKRGQNVTFRCDPISEHNRLYWYRQTLGQGPEFLTYFQNEAQLEKSRLLSDRFSAERPKGSFSTLEIQRTEQGDSAMYLCASLSQLAANEQFFGPGTRLTVL.

The V and J genes are TRBV28 and TRBJ2-7; unclear D gene. The CDR3 runs to 12 residues. V lost 6 bases to trimming and J lost 5 bases, with 11 bases between them. Germline CDR1 and CDR2: MDHEN and SYDVKM. CDR3 sequence: CASSGGVHEQYF. CDR3 nucleotide sequence: TGTGCCAGCAGCGGTGGAGTACACGAGCAGTACTTC.

The chain has TRBV7-2 and TRBJ2-7; D possibly corresponds to TRBD2 (5 bases). CDR3 length: 15 residues. Trimming cost V 3 bases and J 2 bases, with 14 bases left between them. CDR1 is SGHTA, CDR2 FQGNSA, per germline. CDR3 amino acids: CASSFDPDSTYEQYF. The CDR3 bases are TGTGCCAGCAGCTTCGATCCGGACTCTACCTACGAGCAGTACTTC.

The chain joins TRBV29-1 to TRBJ1-5; TRBD1 might be the D (5 bases). Trimming left V 7 bases short and J 5 bases short, with 15 bases between. The CDR3 runs 13 residues. Germline V gives CDR1 SQVTM, CDR2 ANQGSEA. The CDR3 DNA reads TGCAGCGCCAAACAGGACGGGGATCAGCCCCAGCATTTT. This sequence encodes CSAKQDGDQPQHF.

The J gene is TRBJ2-7, the V gene TRBV4-2, with 9 nucleotides matching TRBD1. Trimming removed 3 bases from V and 4 bases from J; junction bases left unmatched: 10. The CDR3 spans 16 residues. CDR1 is LGHNA, CDR2 YNFKEQ, per germline. The CDR3 DNA reads as TGTGCCAGCAGCCACACCCTGGGACAGGGAAAGTACGAGCAGTACTTC. Amino acid sequence: CASSHTLGQGKYEQYF.

This chain connects TRBV7-9 to TRBJ2-7; 12 bases agree with TRBD2. The germline V gene has CDR1 SEHNR and CDR2 FQNEAQ (reference sequence). CDR3 length equals 17 residues. After removal of 3 bases from V and 1 base from J, the junction contained 7 bases not matched to a gene. CDR3 nucleotide sequence: TGTGCCAGCAGCTTTACCCAAGGACTAGCGGGGTCCTACGAGCAGTACTTC. Protein: CASSFTQGLAGSYEQYF. The complete variable domain, with remaining parts taken from reference TRBV7-9 and TRBJ2-7, reads DTGVSQNPRHKITKRGQNVTFRCDPISEHNRLYWYRQTLGQGPEFLTYFQNEAQLEKSRLLSDRFSAERPKGSFSTLEIQRTEQGDSAMYLCASSFTQGLAGSYEQYFGPGTRLTVT.

The chain joins TRBV29-1 to TRBJ1-2; weak D call: TRBD1 (5 bases). From germline, CDR1 is SQVTM and CDR2 ANQGSEA. CDR3 length: 14 amino acids. V lost 2 bases, J lost 8 bases, and 18 bases lay in between. CDR3 nucleotides: TGCAGCGTTGAAAAGGGTCAGGGTGTAGAGGGCTACACCTTC. It specifies CSVEKGQGVEGYTF.

Only a few counts were recorded for this clone. The V gene is TRBV29-1, the J gene TRBJ2-1; D could derive from TRBD1 or TRBD2 (8 bases each). The V and J ends lost 8 bases and 8 bases respectively, with 16 bases between them. The CDR3 loop spans 12 amino acids. Germline CDR1 SQVTM, CDR2 ANQGSEA. The CDR3 is CSSRGREDEQFF. Here the CDR3 DNA reads TGCAGCTCCAGGGGGCGGGAGGATGAGCAGTTCTTC.

The chain joins TRBV5-4 to TRBJ1-6; D uncertain. The CDR3 loop spans 16 amino acids. Germline lookup yields CDR1 SGHNT and CDR2 YYREEE (reference sequence). Trimming left V 4 bases short and J 7 bases short, with 18 bases between. CDR3 in amino acids: CASSPGEGGRNSPLHF. In nucleotides, the CDR3 is TGTGCCAGCAGCCCCGGAGAGGGAGGTAGGAATTCACCCCTCCACTTT. Looking up the rest from reference TRBV5-4 and TRBJ1-6 gives the full variable domain: ETGVTQSPTHLIKTRGQQVTLRCSSQSGHNTVSWYQQALGQGPQFIFQYYREEENGRGNFPPRFSGLQFPNYSSELNVNALELDDSALYLCASSPGEGGRNSPLHFGNGTRLTVT.

This clone was found a few times. This chain connects TRBV19 to TRBJ2-5; D may correspond to TRBD1 or TRBD2 (6 bases each). This CDR3 has 13 residues. CDR1 LNHDA and CDR2 SQIVND come from the germline V gene (reference sequence). V lost 5 bases, J lost 2 bases, and 9 bases lay in between. In DNA, the CDR3 is TGTGCCAGTAGTCCGGGGGCACAAGAGACCCAGTACTTC. Protein product: CASSPGAQETQYF.